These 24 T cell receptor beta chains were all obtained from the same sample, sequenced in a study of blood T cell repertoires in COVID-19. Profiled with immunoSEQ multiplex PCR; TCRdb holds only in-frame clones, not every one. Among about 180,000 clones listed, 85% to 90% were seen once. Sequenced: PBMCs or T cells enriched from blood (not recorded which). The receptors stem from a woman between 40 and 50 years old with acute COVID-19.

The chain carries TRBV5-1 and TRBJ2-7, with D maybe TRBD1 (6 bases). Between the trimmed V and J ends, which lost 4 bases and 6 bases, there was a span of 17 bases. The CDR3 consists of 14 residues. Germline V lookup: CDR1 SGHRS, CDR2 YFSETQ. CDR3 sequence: CASSALDREIEQYF. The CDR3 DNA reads TGCGCCAGCAGCGCCCTGGACAGAGAGATCGAGCAGTACTTC.

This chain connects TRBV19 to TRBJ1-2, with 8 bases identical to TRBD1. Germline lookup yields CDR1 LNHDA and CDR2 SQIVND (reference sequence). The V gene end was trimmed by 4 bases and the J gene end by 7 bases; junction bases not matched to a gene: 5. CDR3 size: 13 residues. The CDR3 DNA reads TGTGCCAGTAGTAACCCGGACAGGGCTGGCTACACCTTC. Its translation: CASSNPDRAGYTF.

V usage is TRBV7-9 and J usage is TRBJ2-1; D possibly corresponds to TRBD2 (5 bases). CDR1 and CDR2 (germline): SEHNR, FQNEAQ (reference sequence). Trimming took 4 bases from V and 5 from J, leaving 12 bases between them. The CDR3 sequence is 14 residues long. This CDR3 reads CASSSPPGNNEQFF. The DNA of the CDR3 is TGTGCCAGCAGCTCACCCCCCGGGAACAATGAGCAGTTCTTC.

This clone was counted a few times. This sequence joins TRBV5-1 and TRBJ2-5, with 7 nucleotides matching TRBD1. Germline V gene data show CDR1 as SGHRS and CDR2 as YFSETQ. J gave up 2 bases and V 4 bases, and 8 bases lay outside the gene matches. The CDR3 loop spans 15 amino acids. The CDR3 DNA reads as TGCGCCAGCAGCCCACTCCCGGGACAGCAAGAGACCCAGTACTTC. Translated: CASSPLPGQQETQYF.

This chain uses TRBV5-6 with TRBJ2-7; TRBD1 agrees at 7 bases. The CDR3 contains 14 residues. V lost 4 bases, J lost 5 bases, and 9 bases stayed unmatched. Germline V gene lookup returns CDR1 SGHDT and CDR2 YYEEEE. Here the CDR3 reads CASSVTGKGNEQYF. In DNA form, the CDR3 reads TGTGCCAGCAGCGTGACAGGGAAGGGGAACGAGCAGTACTTC. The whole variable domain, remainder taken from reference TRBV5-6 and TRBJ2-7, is DAGVTQSPTHLIKTRGQQVTLRCSPKSGHDTVSWYQQALGQGPQFIFQYYEEEERQRGNFPDRFSGHQFPNYSSELNVNALLLGDSALYLCASSVTGKGNEQYFGPGTRLTVT.

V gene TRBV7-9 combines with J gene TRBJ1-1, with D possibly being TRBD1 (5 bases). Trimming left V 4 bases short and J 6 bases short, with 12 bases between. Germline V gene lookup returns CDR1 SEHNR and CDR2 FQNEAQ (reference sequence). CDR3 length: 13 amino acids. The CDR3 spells CASSSQGDAEAFF. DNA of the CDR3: TGTGCCAGCAGCTCCCAGGGTGACGCTGAAGCTTTCTTT.

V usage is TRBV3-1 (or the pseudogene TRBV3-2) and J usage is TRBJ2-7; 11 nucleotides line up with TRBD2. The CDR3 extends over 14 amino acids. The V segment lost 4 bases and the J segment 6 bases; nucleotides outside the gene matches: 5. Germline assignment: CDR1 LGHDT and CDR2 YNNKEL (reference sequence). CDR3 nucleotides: TGTGCCAGCAGCCCCCCGACTAGCGGGGCCGAGCAGTACTTC. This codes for CASSPPTSGAEQYF.

The CDR3, as DNA: TGTGCCAGTAGTCCCTGGACTAGCGGGAACCTAGCCAAAAACATTCAGTACTTC. Its protein product is CASSPWTSGNLAKNIQYF. The rearrangement uses TRBV19 and TRBJ2-4; the match to TRBD2 covers 12 bases. V lost 5 bases, J lost 0 bases, and 8 bases stayed unmatched. CDR1 and CDR2 from the germline V gene are LNHDA and SQIVND (reference sequence). The CDR3 runs 18 residues. Based on the CDR3 plus reference TRBV19 and TRBJ2-4, the full variable domain is DGGITQSPKYLFRKEGQNVTLSCEQNLNHDAMYWYRQDPGQGLRLIYYSQIVNDFQKGDIAEGYSVSREKKESFPLTVTSAQKNPTAFYLCASSPWTSGNLAKNIQYFGAGTRLSVL.

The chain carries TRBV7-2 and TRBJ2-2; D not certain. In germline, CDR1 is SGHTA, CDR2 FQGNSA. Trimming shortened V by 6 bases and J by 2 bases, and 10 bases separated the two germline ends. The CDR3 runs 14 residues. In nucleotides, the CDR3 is TGTGCCAGCAGTTTATTTCATAACACCGGGGAGCTGTTTTTT. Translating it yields CASSLFHNTGELFF.

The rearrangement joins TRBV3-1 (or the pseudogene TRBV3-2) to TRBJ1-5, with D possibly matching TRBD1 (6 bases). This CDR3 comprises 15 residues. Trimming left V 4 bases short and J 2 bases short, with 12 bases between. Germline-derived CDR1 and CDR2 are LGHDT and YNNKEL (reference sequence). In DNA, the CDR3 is TGTGCCAGCAGCCCGGGACAAAGGGGCAATCAGCCCCAGCATTTT. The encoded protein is CASSPGQRGNQPQHF.

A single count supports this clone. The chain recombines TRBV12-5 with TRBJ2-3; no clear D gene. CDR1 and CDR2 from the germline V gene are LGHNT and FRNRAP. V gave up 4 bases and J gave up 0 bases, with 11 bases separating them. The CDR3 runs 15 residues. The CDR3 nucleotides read TGTGCTAGTGGTTCCCTAATCCCTAGCACAGATACGCAGTATTTT. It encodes CASGSLIPSTDTQYF.

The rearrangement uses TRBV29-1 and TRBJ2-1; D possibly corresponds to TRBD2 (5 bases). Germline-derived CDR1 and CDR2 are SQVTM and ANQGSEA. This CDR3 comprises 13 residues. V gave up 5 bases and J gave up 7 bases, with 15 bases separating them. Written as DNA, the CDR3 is TGCAGCGTTCCCCGAGGGTTCGGGAATGAGCAGTTCTTC. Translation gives CSVPRGFGNEQFF.

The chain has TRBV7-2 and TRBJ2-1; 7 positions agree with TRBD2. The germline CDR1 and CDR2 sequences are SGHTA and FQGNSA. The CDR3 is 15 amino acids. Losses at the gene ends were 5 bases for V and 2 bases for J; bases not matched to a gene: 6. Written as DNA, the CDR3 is TGTGCCAGCAGCACCGGGACTACCACCTACAATGAGCAGTTCTTC. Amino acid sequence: CASSTGTTTYNEQFF.

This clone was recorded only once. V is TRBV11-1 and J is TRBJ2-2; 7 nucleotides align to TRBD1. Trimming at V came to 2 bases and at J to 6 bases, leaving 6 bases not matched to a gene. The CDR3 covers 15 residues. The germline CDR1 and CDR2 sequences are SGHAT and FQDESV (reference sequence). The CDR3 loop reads CASSLWAGGPGELFF. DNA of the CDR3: TGTGCCAGCAGCTTATGGGCAGGGGGTCCCGGGGAGCTGTTTTTT.

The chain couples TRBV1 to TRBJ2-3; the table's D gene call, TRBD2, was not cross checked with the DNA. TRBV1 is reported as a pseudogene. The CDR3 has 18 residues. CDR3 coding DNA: TGCACCAGCAGCCAGCCCGAGCGGGGGGACCCACGTACAGATACGCAGTATTTT. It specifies CTSSQPERGDPRTDTQYF.

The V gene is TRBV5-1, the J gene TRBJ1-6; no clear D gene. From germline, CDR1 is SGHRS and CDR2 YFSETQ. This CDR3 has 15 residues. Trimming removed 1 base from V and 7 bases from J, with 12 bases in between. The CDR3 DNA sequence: TGCGCCAGCAGCTTGAGATCAGGTTCCAATTCACCCCTCCACTTT. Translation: CASSLRSGSNSPLHF.

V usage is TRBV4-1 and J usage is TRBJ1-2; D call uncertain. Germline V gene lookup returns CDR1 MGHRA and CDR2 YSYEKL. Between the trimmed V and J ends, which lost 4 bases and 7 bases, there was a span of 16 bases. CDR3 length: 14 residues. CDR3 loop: CASSPRVDPLGYTF. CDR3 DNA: TGCGCCAGCAGCCCGCGGGTCGATCCTCTTGGCTACACCTTC.

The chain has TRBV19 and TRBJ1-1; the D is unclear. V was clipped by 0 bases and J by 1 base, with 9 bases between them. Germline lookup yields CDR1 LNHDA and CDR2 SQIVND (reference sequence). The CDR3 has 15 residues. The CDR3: CASSIDSGKNTEAFF. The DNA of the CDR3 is TGTGCCAGTAGTATAGATTCCGGGAAGAACACTGAAGCTTTCTTT.

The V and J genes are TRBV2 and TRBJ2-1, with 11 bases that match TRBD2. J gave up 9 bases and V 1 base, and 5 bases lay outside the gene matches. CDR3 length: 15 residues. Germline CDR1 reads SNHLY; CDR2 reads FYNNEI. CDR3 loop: CASSEVLAGGGEQFF. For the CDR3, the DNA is TGTGCCAGCAGTGAAGTTCTAGCGGGAGGCGGTGAGCAGTTCTTC.

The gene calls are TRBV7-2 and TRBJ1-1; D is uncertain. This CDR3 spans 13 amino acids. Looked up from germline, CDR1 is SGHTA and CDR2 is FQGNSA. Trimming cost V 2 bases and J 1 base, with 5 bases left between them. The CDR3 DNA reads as TGTGCCAGCAGCTTAATCGGGAACACTGAAGCTTTCTTT. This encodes CASSLIGNTEAFF.

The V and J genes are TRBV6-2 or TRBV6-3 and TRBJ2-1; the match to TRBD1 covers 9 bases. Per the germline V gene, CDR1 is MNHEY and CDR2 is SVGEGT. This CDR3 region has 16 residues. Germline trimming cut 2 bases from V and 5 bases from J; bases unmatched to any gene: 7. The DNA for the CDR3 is TGTGCCAGCAGTTACGGGACAGGGATTTTTAACAATGAGCAGTTCTTC. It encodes CASSYGTGIFNNEQFF.

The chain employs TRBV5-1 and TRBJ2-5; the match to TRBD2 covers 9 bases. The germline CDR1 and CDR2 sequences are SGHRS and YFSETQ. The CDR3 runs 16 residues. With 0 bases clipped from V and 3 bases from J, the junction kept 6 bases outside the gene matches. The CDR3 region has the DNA TGCGCCAGCAGCTTGGCGGGACTAGCAGTCAAAGAGACCCAGTACTTC. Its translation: CASSLAGLAVKETQYF. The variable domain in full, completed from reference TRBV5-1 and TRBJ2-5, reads KAGVTQTPRYLIKTRGQQVTLSCSPISGHRSVSWYQQTPGQGLQFLFEYFSETQRNKGNFPGRFSGRQFSNSRSEMNVSTLELGDSALYLCASSLAGLAVKETQYFGPGTRLLVL.

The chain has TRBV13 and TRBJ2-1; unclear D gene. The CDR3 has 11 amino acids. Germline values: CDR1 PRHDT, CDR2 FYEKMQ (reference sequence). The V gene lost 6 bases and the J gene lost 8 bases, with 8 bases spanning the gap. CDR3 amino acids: CASSSGDEQFF. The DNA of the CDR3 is TGTGCCAGCAGTTCTGGAGATGAGCAGTTCTTC.

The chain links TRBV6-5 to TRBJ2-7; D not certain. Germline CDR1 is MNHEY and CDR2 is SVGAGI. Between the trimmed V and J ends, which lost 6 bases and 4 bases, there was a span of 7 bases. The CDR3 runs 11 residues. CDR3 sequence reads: CASSLLYEQYF. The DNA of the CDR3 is TGTGCCAGCAGCCTCCTGTACGAGCAGTACTTC.